Each of the 18 T cell receptor beta chains below was sequenced from the same sample in a study of chemoradiotherapy in HPV16-positive cancers. Sequencing used immunoSEQ multiplex PCR; TCRdb keeps in-frame clones, though not all of them. The sample lists roughly 19,000 clones, around four fifths occurring once. The material sequenced was blood, taken from a patient who underwent chemoradiotherapy. These receptors were collected from a human donor with HPV-associated anogenital cancer.

The CDR3 protein is CASSLGGRTYEQYF. CDR3 nucleotides: TGTGCCAGCAGCTTGGGGGGTCGCACCTACGAGCAGTACTTC. The chain is built from TRBV7-6 and TRBJ2-7; TRBD2 might be the D (6 bases). The germline V and J ends were trimmed by 3 bases and 2 bases, with 11 bases remaining between them. Germline-derived CDR1 and CDR2 are SGHVS and FNYEAQ. This CDR3 has 14 residues.

J is TRBJ1-1 and V is TRBV19; TRBD1 aligns across 7 bases. Trimming removed 5 bases from V and 5 bases from J; junction bases left unmatched: 11. Per germline, CDR1 LNHDA and CDR2 SQIVND (reference sequence). CDR3 length equals 15 residues. CDR3 coding DNA: TGTGCCAGTAGTGGGAAGACAGGGAGGGTTACTGAAGCTTTCTTT. The encoded protein is CASSGKTGRVTEAFF.

The J gene is TRBJ2-3, the V gene TRBV29-1, with D possibly being TRBD1 (5 bases). V was clipped by 5 bases and J by 2 bases, with 20 bases between them. Germline lookup yields CDR1 SQVTM and CDR2 ANQGSEA. This CDR3 has 16 residues. Here the CDR3 DNA reads TGCAGCGTTCCCCTAGAGGAAGGGGCTTACACAGATACGCAGTATTTT. Its protein is CSVPLEEGAYTDTQYF.

The V gene is TRBV20-1, the J gene TRBJ1-5; TRBD1 might be the D (5 bases). The germline V and J ends were trimmed by 5 bases and 9 bases, with 11 bases remaining between them. This CDR3 is 11 amino acids long. Germline CDR1 DFQATT, CDR2 SNEGSKA (reference sequence). The CDR3 sequence: CSAGGWAPQHF. The CDR3 DNA reads TGCAGTGCTGGGGGTTGGGCGCCCCAGCATTTT.

The CDR3 nucleotides read TGTGCCAGCAGCTTAGCGCCGGCAGGGGCGGACACTGAAGCTTTCTTT. Protein: CASSLAPAGADTEAFF. The V call is TRBV7-6, the J call TRBJ1-1, with D perhaps matching TRBD1 (6 bases). V was cut by 0 bases and J by 3 bases, with 14 bases left in between. The CDR3 has 16 residues. Germline V gene lookup returns CDR1 SGHVS and CDR2 FNYEAQ.

This clone was detected only once. The CDR3 spells CASSPEANTDTQYF. CDR3 DNA sequence: TGTGCCAGTAGTCCCGAAGCCAACACAGATACGCAGTATTTT. The chain has TRBV19 and TRBJ2-3; no definite D call. The CDR3 loop spans 14 amino acids. Trimming pared 5 bases from V and 2 bases from J, leaving 11 bases between. Germline CDR1 and CDR2: LNHDA and SQIVND (reference sequence).

J is TRBJ1-5 and V is TRBV19, with D possibly matching TRBD1 (5 bases). The CDR3 spans 15 residues. The germline V gene has CDR1 LNHDA and CDR2 SQIVND (reference sequence). The V and J ends lost 3 bases and 2 bases respectively, with 11 bases between them. In DNA, the CDR3 is TGTGCCAGTAGTATTGGGACTTATGGCAATCAGCCCCAGCATTTT. The encoded protein is CASSIGTYGNQPQHF.

The chain employs TRBV7-2 and TRBJ2-1; a weak D match, TRBD1 (7 bases). Germline-derived CDR1 and CDR2 are SGHTA and FQGNSA. The CDR3 is 14 residues long. The V and J ends lost 11 bases and 4 bases respectively, with 18 bases between them. This CDR3 is CAVLVEGAYNEQFF. The CDR3 DNA is TGTGCCGTGCTCGTGGAGGGGGCTTACAATGAGCAGTTCTTC.

This clone showed up just a few times. This chain links TRBV12-2 with TRBJ1-2; the table's D call, TRBD1, was not checked against the DNA. TRBV12-2 is marked as a pseudogene. The CDR3 spans 15 residues. The CDR3 DNA reads as TGTGCAAGTCGCCCGACAGCTTATCAGCCCTATGGCTACACCTTC. It is translated as CASRPTAYQPYGYTF.

The chain uses TRBV6-1 and TRBJ2-7; no clear D gene. The CDR3 covers 12 residues. Germline V gives CDR1 MNHNS, CDR2 SASEGT. V lost 8 bases and J 0 bases, leaving 8 bases between the germline ends. As DNA, the CDR3 is TGTGCCAGCCTGCCGAACTCCTACGAGCAGTACTTC. Residues: CASLPNSYEQYF.

The rearrangement links TRBV11-1 to TRBJ1-4; D remains unclear. Trimming took off 3 bases at V and 7 bases at J, with 15 bases between the two ends. Per the germline V gene, CDR1 is SGHAT and CDR2 is FQDESV (reference sequence). CDR3 length: 15 residues. The CDR3 sequence: CASSFTAYKGEKLFF. As DNA, the CDR3 is TGTGCCAGCAGCTTTACGGCTTACAAAGGTGAAAAACTGTTTTTT.

The chain links TRBV2 to TRBJ1-5; tentatively, D is TRBD1 (6 bases). The CDR3 is 15 amino acids. The germline V and J ends were trimmed by 6 bases and 2 bases, with 14 bases remaining between them. CDR1 and CDR2 from the germline V gene are SNHLY and FYNNEI. The CDR3 loop reads CASRGLQGGNQPQHF. DNA of the CDR3: TGTGCCAGCAGAGGTCTACAGGGCGGCAATCAGCCCCAGCATTTT. Variable domain in full (rest from reference TRBV2 and TRBJ1-5): EPEVTQTPSHQVTQMGQEVILRCVPISNHLYFYWYRQILGQKVEFLVSFYNNEISEKSEIFDDQFSVERPDGSNFTLKIRSTKLEDSAMYFCASRGLQGGNQPQHFGDGTRLSIL.

V gene TRBV10-1 combines with J gene TRBJ2-2; D unclear. V lost 3 bases, J lost 5 bases, and 22 bases lay in between. Germline-derived CDR1 and CDR2 are WNHNN and SYGVQD (reference sequence). The CDR3 is 18 amino acids. CDR3 loop: CASSDNPASSYLTGELFF. The CDR3 DNA reads TGCGCCAGCAGTGATAACCCAGCATCCTCGTATTTAACCGGGGAGCTGTTTTTT.

Only one count was recorded for this clone. The chain is built from TRBV27 and TRBJ1-1; D is unclear. The CDR3 consists of 18 residues. V was shortened by 5 bases and J by 3 bases, with 25 bases between the two germline ends. Germline assignment: CDR1 MNHEY and CDR2 SMNVEV (reference sequence). In DNA form, the CDR3 reads TGTGCCAGCAGTCTTAACCGCGAGGGATTGGCCGGGGACACTGAAGCTTTCTTT. This gives the protein CASSLNREGLAGDTEAFF.

This chain joins TRBV19 and TRBJ1-3, with D maybe TRBD1 (5 bases). From germline, CDR1 is LNHDA and CDR2 SQIVND (reference sequence). V lost 6 bases and J 0 bases, leaving 15 bases between the germline ends. This CDR3 is 16 amino acids long. The CDR3 sequence: CASRYRGRVSGNTIYF. In nucleotides, the CDR3 is TGTGCCAGTAGGTATAGGGGACGGGTCTCTGGAAACACCATATATTTT.

V is TRBV9 and J is TRBJ2-2, with a weak D call TRBD2 (6 bases). V lost 3 bases and J lost 4, with 13 bases in between. The CDR3 is 15 residues long. Germline lookup yields CDR1 SGDLS and CDR2 YYNGEE. CDR3 residues: CASSAGTRGTGELFF. The CDR3 region has the DNA TGTGCCAGCAGCGCCGGGACTCGGGGCACCGGGGAGCTGTTTTTT.

The genes are TRBV2 and TRBJ1-4, with a weak D call TRBD1 (5 bases). Germline V lookup: CDR1 SNHLY, CDR2 FYNNEI. The CDR3 is made up of 16 amino acids. V was pared by 3 bases and J by 3 bases, with 14 bases between. CDR3 residues: CASSESPGTANEKLFF. The CDR3 DNA reads as TGTGCCAGCAGTGAGTCCCCCGGGACGGCTAATGAAAAACTGTTTTTT.

In its sample, this clone was seen a few times. The sample contains more than one DNA sequence encoding this CDR3. This chain joins TRBV11-3 and TRBJ2-5; D is undetermined. CDR1 is SGHNT and CDR2 is YENEEA in the germline V gene. The V end lost 3 bases, the J end lost 0 bases, and 2 bases lay between the germline ends. The CDR3 contains 12 residues. This chain's CDR3 is CASSLDQETQYF. Here the CDR3 DNA reads TGTGCCAGCAGCTTGGACCAAGAGACCCAGTACTTC. The full variable domain, rest sourced from reference TRBV11-3 and TRBJ2-5, is EAGVVQSPRYKIIEKKQPVAFWCNPISGHNTLYWYLQNLGQGPELLIRYENEEAVDDSQLPKDRFSAERLKGVDSTLKIQPAELGDSAVYLCASSLDQETQYFGPGTRLLVL.